Shown below are 6 T cell receptor beta chains from a single sample sequenced in a study of T cells in Graves' hyperthyroidism and ophthalmopathy. Amplification targeted TCR beta CDR3 regions from RNA transcripts. The primer set for the first-round RT-PCR of the TCR CDR3 was HTBI. TCRdb ran MiXCR on the multiplex PCR reads and lists one entry per CDR3 protein. The sample gives 300,000 to 450,000 distinct CDR3 sequences, about a sixth of which show up once; 30% to 35% is in the top ten. The sample consisted of blood. These receptors came from a woman between 25 and 40 years old with Graves' hyperthyroidism that later progressed to Graves' ophthalmopathy.

The genes are TRBV12-3 or TRBV12-4 and TRBJ2-6; 7 bases are a match to TRBD2. Trimming cost V 9 bases and J 0 bases; bases outside gene matches: 2. CDR3 length: 14 residues. The CDR3 region has the DNA TGTGCCAGTTTAGCGGGCTCTGGGGCCAACGTCCTGACTTTC. Its translation is CASLAGSGANVLTF.

This clonotype was observed at least ten times. This chain joins TRBV18 and TRBJ2-7, with unresolved D. Deletions cut 3 bases from V and 3 bases from J, with 9 bases between. This CDR3 comprises 13 residues. CDR1 is KGHSH and CDR2 is LQKENI in the germline V gene. The CDR3 sequence: CASSPTDYYEQYF. CDR3 DNA sequence: TGTGCCAGCTCACCGACGGATTACTACGAGCAGTACTTC.

This clonotype was recorded at least ten times. This chain joins TRBV12-3 or TRBV12-4 and TRBJ1-1; 9 bases fit TRBD1. This CDR3 is 16 amino acids long. Losses at the gene ends were 6 bases for V and 1 base for J; bases not matched to a gene: 9. The DNA of the CDR3 is TGTGCCAGCAGCCCCAGCATGGGACAGGGGAACACTGAAGCTTTCTTT. This codes for CASSPSMGQGNTEAFF.

This clonotype was detected many times. The chain links TRBV6-1 to TRBJ1-6; no reliable D call. Germline assignment: CDR1 MNHNS and CDR2 SASEGT. CDR3 length equals 14 residues. V lost 2 bases, J lost 9 bases, and 11 bases lay in between. Here the CDR3 reads CASSEPWGSSPLHF. The CDR3 coding sequence is TGTGCCAGCAGTGAACCTTGGGGAAGTTCACCCCTCCACTTT.

The chain recombines TRBV24-1 with TRBJ2-3, with 10 bases lining up with TRBD2. The CDR3 loop spans 16 amino acids. Unmatched junction bases numbered 6, after V lost 4 bases and J lost 3 bases. Looked up from germline, CDR1 is KGHDR and CDR2 is SFDVKD. This CDR3 reads CATSDPTSGDTDTQYF. CDR3 bases: TGTGCCACCAGTGACCCAACTAGCGGGGATACAGATACGCAGTATTTT.

This clonotype was observed at least ten times. In DNA form, the CDR3 reads TGTGCCAGCAGGGTACAGGGTGCTGAAAAACTGTTTTTT. Its translation: CASRVQGAEKLFF. The rearrangement uses TRBV28 and TRBJ1-4, with D possibly TRBD1 on 6 matching bases. Looked up from germline, CDR1 is MDHEN and CDR2 is SYDVKM. CDR3 length: 13 amino acids. The germline V and J ends were trimmed by 6 bases and 7 bases, with 12 bases remaining between them.